This T cell receptor beta chain appears in the sequencing data of a study of blood T cell repertoires in COVID-19. Study-level information: T cells, B-cell-depleted T cells, or PBMCs provided the cDNA or gDNA that served as material.

The table came from immunoSEQ multiplex PCR; TCRdb's copy has only in-frame clones and leaves some out. Of 100,000 to 150,000 clones listed, around 81% are singletons. The sequencing sample was made of peripheral blood. The TCR originated in a man aged 25-45 years with COVID-19, enrolled during active disease.

The CDR3 region is CASSSSGTSGTYEQYF. CDR3 DNA sequence: TGTGCCAGCAGCTCCTCCGGGACTAGCGGAACCTACGAGCAGTACTTC. This chain connects TRBV7-6 to TRBJ2-7; the match to TRBD2 covers 11 bases. The CDR3 is made up of 16 amino acids. Germline CDR1 and CDR2: SGHVS and FNYEAQ. Trimming at V came to 4 bases and at J to 2 bases, leaving 7 bases not matched to a gene.